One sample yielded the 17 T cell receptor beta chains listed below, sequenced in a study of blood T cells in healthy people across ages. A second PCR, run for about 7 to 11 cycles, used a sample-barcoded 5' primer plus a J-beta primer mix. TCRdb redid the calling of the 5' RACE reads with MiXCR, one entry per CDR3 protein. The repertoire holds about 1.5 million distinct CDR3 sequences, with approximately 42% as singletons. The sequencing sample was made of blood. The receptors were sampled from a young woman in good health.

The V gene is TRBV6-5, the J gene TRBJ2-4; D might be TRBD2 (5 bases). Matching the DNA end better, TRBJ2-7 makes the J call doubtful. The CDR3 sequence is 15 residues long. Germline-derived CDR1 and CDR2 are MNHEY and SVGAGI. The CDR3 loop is CASTRAHTSSYEQYF. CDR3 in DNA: TGTGCCAGCACGAGGGCGCACACCTCTTCCTACGAGCAGTACTTC.

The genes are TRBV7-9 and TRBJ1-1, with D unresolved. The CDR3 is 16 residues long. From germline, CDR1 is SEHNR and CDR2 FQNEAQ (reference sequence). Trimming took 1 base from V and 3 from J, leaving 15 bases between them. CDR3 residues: CASSLGRKGRDTEAFF. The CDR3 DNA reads TGTGCCAGCAGCTTAGGCCGGAAGGGTAGGGACACTGAAGCTTTCTTT.

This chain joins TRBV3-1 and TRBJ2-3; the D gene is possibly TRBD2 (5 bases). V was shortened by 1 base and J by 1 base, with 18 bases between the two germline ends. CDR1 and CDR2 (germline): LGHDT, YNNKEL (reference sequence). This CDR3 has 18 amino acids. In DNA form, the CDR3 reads TGTGCCAGCAGCCAAGGGTTGATTCGGGCCGGGGGCACAGATACGCAGTATTTT. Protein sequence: CASSQGLIRAGGTDTQYF.

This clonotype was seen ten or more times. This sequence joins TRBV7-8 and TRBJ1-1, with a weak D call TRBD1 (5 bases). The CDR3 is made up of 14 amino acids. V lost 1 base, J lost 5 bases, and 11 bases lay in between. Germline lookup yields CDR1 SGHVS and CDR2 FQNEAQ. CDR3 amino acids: CASSLDWGGTEAFF. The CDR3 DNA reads TGTGCCAGCAGCTTAGATTGGGGGGGTACTGAAGCTTTCTTT.

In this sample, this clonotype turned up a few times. The CDR3 DNA follows: TGCAGTGCTCCCTGGGGTGGGGCTAGCGCTAGCACAGATACGCAGTATTTT. Encoded protein: CSAPWGGASASTDTQYF. The chain carries TRBV20-1 and TRBJ2-3; weak D call: TRBD2 (6 bases). Germline-derived CDR1 and CDR2 are DFQATT and SNEGSKA (reference sequence). V lost 5 bases and J 0 bases, leaving 21 bases between the germline ends. The CDR3 extends over 17 amino acids.

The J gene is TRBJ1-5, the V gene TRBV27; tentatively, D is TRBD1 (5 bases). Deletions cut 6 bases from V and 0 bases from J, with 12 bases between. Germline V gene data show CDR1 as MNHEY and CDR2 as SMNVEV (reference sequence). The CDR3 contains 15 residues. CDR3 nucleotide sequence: TGTGCCAGCAGGGGAGAGACAGTTAGCAATCAGCCCCAGCATTTT. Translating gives CASRGETVSNQPQHF.

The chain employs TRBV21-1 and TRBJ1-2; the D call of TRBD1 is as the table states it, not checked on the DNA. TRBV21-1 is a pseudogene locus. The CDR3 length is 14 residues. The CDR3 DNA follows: TGTGCCAGCAGCAGGGACAGGGGCTCTAGTGGCTACACCTTC. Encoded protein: CASSRDRGSSGYTF.

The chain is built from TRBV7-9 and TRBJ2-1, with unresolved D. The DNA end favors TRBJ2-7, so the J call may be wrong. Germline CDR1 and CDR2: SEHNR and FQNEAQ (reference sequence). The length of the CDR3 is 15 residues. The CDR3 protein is CASSWGFGIYNEQYF. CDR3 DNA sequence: TGTGCCAGCAGCTGGGGATTTGGGATCTACAATGAGCAGTACTTC.

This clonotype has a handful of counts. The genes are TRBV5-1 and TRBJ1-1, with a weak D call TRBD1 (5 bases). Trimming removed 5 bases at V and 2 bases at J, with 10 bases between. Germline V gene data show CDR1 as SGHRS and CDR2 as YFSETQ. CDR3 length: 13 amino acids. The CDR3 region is CASRWGGNTEAFF. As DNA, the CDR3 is TGCGCCAGCAGGTGGGGGGGAAACACTGAAGCTTTCTTT.

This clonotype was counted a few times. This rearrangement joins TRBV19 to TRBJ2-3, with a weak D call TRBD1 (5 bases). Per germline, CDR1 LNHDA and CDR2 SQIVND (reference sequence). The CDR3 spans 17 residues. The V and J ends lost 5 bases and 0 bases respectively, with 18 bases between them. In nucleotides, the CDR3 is TGTGCCAGTAGTCACCGGCCAGGACATACTAGCACAGATACGCAGTATTTT. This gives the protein CASSHRPGHTSTDTQYF.

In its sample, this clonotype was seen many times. CDR3 bases: TGCAGCGTTGGGCAAGTCATGAACACTGAAGCTTTCTTT. This sequence encodes CSVGQVMNTEAFF. This chain connects TRBV29-1 to TRBJ1-1; D unclear. The germline V gene has CDR1 SQVTM and CDR2 ANQGSEA. The CDR3 loop spans 13 amino acids. V lost 4 bases and J 0 bases, leaving 9 bases between the germline ends.

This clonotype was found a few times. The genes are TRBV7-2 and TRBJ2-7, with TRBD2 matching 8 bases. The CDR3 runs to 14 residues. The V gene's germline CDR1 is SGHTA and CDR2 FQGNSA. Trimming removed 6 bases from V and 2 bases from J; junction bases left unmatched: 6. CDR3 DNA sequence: TGTGCCAGCAGTACAGGACTAGCCACCTACGAGCAGTACTTC. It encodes CASSTGLATYEQYF.

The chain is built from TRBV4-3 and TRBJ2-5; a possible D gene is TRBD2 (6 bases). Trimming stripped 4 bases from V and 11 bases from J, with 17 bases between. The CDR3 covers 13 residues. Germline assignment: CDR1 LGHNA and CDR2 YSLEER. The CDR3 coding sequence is TGCGCCAGCAGCCCTGAGGACTACAATGAGCAGTACTTC. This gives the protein CASSPEDYNEQYF.

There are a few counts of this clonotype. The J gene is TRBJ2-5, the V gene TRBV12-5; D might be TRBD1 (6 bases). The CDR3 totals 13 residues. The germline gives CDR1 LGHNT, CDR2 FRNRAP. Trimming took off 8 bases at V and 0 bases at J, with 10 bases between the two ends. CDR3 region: CASNYRDQETQYF. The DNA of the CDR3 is TGTGCTAGTAACTACAGGGACCAAGAGACCCAGTACTTC.

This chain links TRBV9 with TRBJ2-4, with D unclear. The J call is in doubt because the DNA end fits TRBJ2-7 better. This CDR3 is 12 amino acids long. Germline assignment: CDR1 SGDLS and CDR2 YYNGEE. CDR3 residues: CASSQTLDEQYF. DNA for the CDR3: TGTGCCAGCAGCCAGACTTTAGACGAGCAGTACTTC.

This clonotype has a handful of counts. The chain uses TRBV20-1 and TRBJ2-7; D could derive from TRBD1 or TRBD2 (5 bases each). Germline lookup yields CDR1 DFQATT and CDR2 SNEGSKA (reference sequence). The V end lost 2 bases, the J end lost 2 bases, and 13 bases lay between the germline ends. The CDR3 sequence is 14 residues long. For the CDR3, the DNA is TGCAGTGCTAGACTTGGGGGACCAACCTACGAGCAGTACTTC. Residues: CSARLGGPTYEQYF.

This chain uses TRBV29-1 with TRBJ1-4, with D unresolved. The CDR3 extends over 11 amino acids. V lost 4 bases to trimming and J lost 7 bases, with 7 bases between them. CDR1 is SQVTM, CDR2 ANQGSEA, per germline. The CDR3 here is CSVGGSEKLFF. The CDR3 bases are TGCAGCGTTGGTGGCAGTGAAAAACTGTTTTTT. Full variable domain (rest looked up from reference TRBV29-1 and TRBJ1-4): SAVISQKPSRDICQRGTSLTIQCQVDSQVTMMFWYRQQPGQSLTLIATANQGSEATYESGFVIDKFPISRPNLTFSTLTVSNMSPEDSSIYLCSVGGSEKLFFGSGTQLSVL.